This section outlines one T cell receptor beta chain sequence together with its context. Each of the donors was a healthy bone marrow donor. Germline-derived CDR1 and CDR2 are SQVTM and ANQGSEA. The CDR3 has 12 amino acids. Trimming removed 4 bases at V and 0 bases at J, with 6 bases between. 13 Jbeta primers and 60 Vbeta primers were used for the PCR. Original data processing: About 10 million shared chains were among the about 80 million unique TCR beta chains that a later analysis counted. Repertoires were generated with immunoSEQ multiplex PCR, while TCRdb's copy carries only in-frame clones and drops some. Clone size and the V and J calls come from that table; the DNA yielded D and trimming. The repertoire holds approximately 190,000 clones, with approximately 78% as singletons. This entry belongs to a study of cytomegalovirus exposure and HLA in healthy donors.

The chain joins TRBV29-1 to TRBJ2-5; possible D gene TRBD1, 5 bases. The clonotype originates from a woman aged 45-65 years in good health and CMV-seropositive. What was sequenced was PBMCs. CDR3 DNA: TGCAGCGTTGTCAGGGACCAAGAGACCCAGTACTTC. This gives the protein CSVVRDQETQYF. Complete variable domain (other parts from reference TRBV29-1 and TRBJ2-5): SAVISQKPSRDICQRGTSLTIQCQVDSQVTMMFWYRQQPGQSLTLIATANQGSEATYESGFVIDKFPISRPNLTFSTLTVSNMSPEDSSIYLCSVVRDQETQYFGPGTRLLVL.